The next 24 T cell receptor beta chains were all read from a single sample in a study of blood T cell repertoires in COVID-19. Sequenced by immunoSEQ multiplex PCR; TCRdb stores in-frame clones only, minus some. The table lists approximately 400,000 clones, about four fifths of them singletons. Sample: PBMCs or T cells enriched from blood (not recorded which). These receptors were obtained from a woman aged 45-60 years who had recovered from COVID-19.

The chain combines TRBV30 with TRBJ1-6; 12 nucleotides align to TRBD1. The CDR3 covers 16 residues. Germline CDR1 GTSNPN, CDR2 SVGIG (reference sequence). V lost 1 base and J lost 11; bases outside the gene matches: 9. CDR3 in DNA: TGTGCCTGGAGTGGCGGGACAGGGGGCCTCGTGGCACCCCTCCACTTT. Amino acids: CAWSGGTGGLVAPLHF.

Only a few counts were recorded for this clone. The chain couples TRBV19 to TRBJ1-6; TRBD1 agrees at 11 bases. V trimming: 5 bases; J trimming: 7 bases; junction bases outside the gene matches: 7. The germline V gene has CDR1 LNHDA and CDR2 SQIVND (reference sequence). There are 16 residues in the CDR3. The CDR3 protein is CASSARGTGGNSPLHF. The CDR3 DNA sequence: TGTGCCAGTAGTGCGCGAGGGACAGGGGGGAATTCACCCCTCCACTTT.

The gene calls are TRBV6-5 and TRBJ1-3, with TRBD1 matching 7 bases. Germline V gives CDR1 MNHEY, CDR2 SVGAGI. The ends lost 5 bases at V and 3 bases at J; junction bases unmatched: 4. CDR3 length equals 14 residues. CDR3 region: CASSLRQGGNTIYF. In nucleotides, the CDR3 is TGTGCCAGCAGTCTCCGACAGGGTGGAAACACCATATATTTT.

The CDR3 region has the DNA TGTGCCAGCAGTTACTCATCGCGGACTGAAGCTTTCTTT. This encodes CASSYSSRTEAFF. The V call is TRBV6-5, the J call TRBJ1-1; D gene uncertain. Looked up from germline, CDR1 is MNHEY and CDR2 is SVGAGI. With 0 bases removed from V and 5 bases from J, the gap between germline ends came to 7 bases. This CDR3 spans 13 amino acids.

The gene calls are TRBV18 and TRBJ1-1; D perhaps matches TRBD1 (6 bases). The germline gives CDR1 KGHSH, CDR2 LQKENI. Trimming pared 6 bases from V and 8 bases from J, leaving 13 bases between. The CDR3 has 12 residues. CDR3 amino acids: CASSFQGTEAFF. CDR3 nucleotides: TGTGCCAGCTCGTTCCAGGGGACAGAAGCTTTCTTT. The whole variable domain, filled in from reference TRBV18 and TRBJ1-1, reads NAGVMQNPRHLVRRRGQEARLRCSPMKGHSHVYWYRQLPEEGLKFMVYLQKENIIDESGMPKERFSAEFPKEGPSILRIQQVVRGDSAAYFCASSFQGTEAFFGQGTRLTVV.

This sequence joins TRBV25-1 and TRBJ2-7; 9 bases match TRBD2. Trimming cost V 4 bases and J 7 bases; bases outside gene matches: 11. This CDR3 comprises 15 residues. The germline V gene encodes CDR1 MGHDK and CDR2 SYGVNS. CDR3 residues: CASSAPSGMRGEQYF. CDR3 nucleotide sequence: TGTGCCAGCAGTGCGCCTAGCGGGATGAGGGGTGAGCAGTACTTC.

The chain links TRBV6-1 to TRBJ1-1, with TRBD1 matching over 7 bases. Trimming removed 0 bases from V and 7 bases from J; junction bases left unmatched: 11. Per the germline V gene, CDR1 is MNHNS and CDR2 is SASEGT. This CDR3 contains 16 residues. For the CDR3, the DNA is TGTGCCAGCAGTGAAGCCAGGGACAGAGTTCTCCATGAAGCTTTCTTT. It yields the protein CASSEARDRVLHEAFF.

The V gene is TRBV2, the J gene TRBJ1-1; the D is unclear. The V gene lost 7 bases and the J gene lost 1 base, with 7 bases spanning the gap. The germline V gene has CDR1 SNHLY and CDR2 FYNNEI. This CDR3 region has 12 residues. This CDR3 reads CASTSGNTEAFF. CDR3 in DNA: TGTGCCAGCACCTCCGGGAACACTGAAGCTTTCTTT.

J is TRBJ2-2 and V is TRBV6-5; a possible D gene is TRBD1 (6 bases). Trimming removed 4 bases at V and 2 bases at J, with 14 bases between. Germline values: CDR1 MNHEY, CDR2 SVGAGI. The CDR3 has 16 amino acids. The CDR3 DNA reads TGTGCCAGCAGTTGGGCCGGGACACCCAACACCGGGGAGCTGTTTTTT. It is translated as CASSWAGTPNTGELFF.

The rearrangement joins TRBV20-1 to TRBJ1-1; unclear D gene. Looked up from germline, CDR1 is DFQATT and CDR2 is SNEGSKA (reference sequence). V lost 6 bases and J 13 bases, leaving 18 bases between the germline ends. This CDR3 region has 11 residues. As DNA, the CDR3 is TGCAGTGCAATTTCTAGGCAAACGGGTTTCTTT. This encodes CSAISRQTGFF.

The J gene is TRBJ2-2, the V gene TRBV7-3; 7 nucleotides agree with TRBD1. From germline, CDR1 is SGHTA and CDR2 FQGTGA. Losses at the gene ends were 4 bases for V and 4 bases for J; bases not matched to a gene: 6. The CDR3 is 15 residues long. The CDR3 here is CASSSDRASTGELFF. CDR3 in DNA: TGTGCCAGCAGCTCAGACAGGGCTTCCACCGGGGAGCTGTTTTTT.

V usage is TRBV5-1 and J usage is TRBJ1-1, with TRBD1 as a possible D gene (5 bases). Trimming cost V 4 bases and J 1 base, with 8 bases left between them. Germline V gives CDR1 SGHRS, CDR2 YFSETQ. This CDR3 is 13 amino acids long. The CDR3 nucleotides read TGCGCCAGCAGCGGGGCTACGAACACTGAAGCTTTCTTT. Residues: CASSGATNTEAFF.

The gene calls are TRBV9 and TRBJ1-5; the match to TRBD1 covers 8 bases. Germline V gene sequence: CDR1 SGDLS, CDR2 YYNGEE. V dropped 2 bases and J dropped 1; count of bases not matched to a gene: 8. The CDR3 has 17 residues. The DNA of the CDR3 is TGTGCCAGCAGCGTGGGAGCCACAGGGGGAAGCAATCAGCCCCAGCATTTT. The encoded protein is CASSVGATGGSNQPQHF.

The V call is TRBV4-3, the J call TRBJ2-1, with 9 bases fitting TRBD1. J gave up 3 bases and V 0 bases, and 6 bases lay outside the gene matches. The germline CDR1 and CDR2 sequences are LGHNA and YSLEER. The CDR3 consists of 17 residues. The CDR3 protein is CASSQDGTGTIYNEQFF. The DNA of the CDR3 is TGCGCCAGCAGCCAAGATGGGACAGGGACCATCTACAATGAGCAGTTCTTC.

V and J are TRBV7-2 and TRBJ2-1; 7 bases align to TRBD1. The CDR3 runs to 13 residues. Trimming cost V 5 bases and J 10 bases; bases outside gene matches: 8. CDR1 and CDR2 (germline): SGHTA, FQGNSA. CDR3 protein: CASSTTTGVEQFF. In DNA form, the CDR3 reads TGTGCCAGCAGCACCACTACAGGGGTAGAGCAGTTCTTC.

This clone has a handful of counts. The chain couples TRBV13 to TRBJ2-1; perhaps TRBD2 as D (5 bases). The CDR3 sequence is 16 residues long. Germline V gives CDR1 PRHDT, CDR2 FYEKMQ (reference sequence). V dropped 3 bases and J dropped 6 bases, with 18 bases sitting between them. The CDR3 here is CASSFTLEHPANEQFF. The CDR3 DNA follows: TGTGCCAGCAGCTTTACACTAGAACATCCAGCCAATGAGCAGTTCTTC. Full variable domain (remainder filled in from reference TRBV13 and TRBJ2-1): AAGVIQSPRHLIKEKRETATLKCYPIPRHDTVYWYQQGPGQDPQFLISFYEKMQSDKGSIPDRFSAQQFSDYHSELNMSSLELGDSALYFCASSFTLEHPANEQFFGPGTRLTVL.

The J gene is TRBJ1-1, the V gene TRBV13; D might be TRBD1 (5 bases). Germline V gene sequence: CDR1 PRHDT, CDR2 FYEKMQ (reference sequence). Trimming left V 4 bases short and J 5 bases short, with 14 bases between. This CDR3 comprises 14 residues. The CDR3 nucleotides read TGTGCCAGCAGCTACCTTGAAGGGGCTACTGAAGCTTTCTTT. Encoded protein: CASSYLEGATEAFF.

The chain links TRBV27 to TRBJ2-2; D gene unclear. From germline, CDR1 is MNHEY and CDR2 SMNVEV (reference sequence). Trimming shortened V by 2 bases and J by 5 bases, and 15 bases separated the two germline ends. The CDR3 has 16 residues. Written as DNA, the CDR3 is TGTGCCAGCAGTTTAAGAGGTTCACCAACGACCGGGGAGCTGTTTTTT. It specifies CASSLRGSPTTGELFF.

A word on this clone: The same CDR3 is also encoded by other DNA sequences in this sample. The V and J genes are TRBV5-1 and TRBJ2-5, with a tentative D call TRBD2 (5 bases). Germline V lookup: CDR1 SGHRS, CDR2 YFSETQ. The CDR3 loop spans 13 amino acids. V gave up 0 bases and J gave up 5 bases, with 8 bases separating them. For the CDR3, the DNA is TGCGCCAGCAGCTTGGGTAGCGATGAGACCCAGTACTTC. Its translation is CASSLGSDETQYF.

This clone was counted a few times. The rearrangement joins TRBV19 to TRBJ1-1; maybe TRBD1 (5 bases). This CDR3 region has 12 residues. V was shortened by 2 bases and J by 7 bases, with 8 bases between the two germline ends. CDR1 and CDR2 (germline): LNHDA, SQIVND (reference sequence). Here the CDR3 DNA reads TGTGCCAGTAGTATATCAGGGAATGAAGCTTTCTTT. It is translated as CASSISGNEAFF.

The rearrangement links TRBV30 to TRBJ1-2, with D perhaps matching TRBD1 (5 bases). Germline loops: CDR1 GTSNPN, CDR2 SVGIG (reference sequence). The CDR3 length is 14 residues. The V end was cut by 3 bases, the J end by 8 bases, with 19 bases between. CDR3 DNA sequence: TGTGCCTGGAGCCGCTCGGGAGGGGCTAGGGGCTACACCTTC. Amino acid sequence: CAWSRSGGARGYTF.

The chain links TRBV5-4 to TRBJ2-1; perhaps TRBD1 as D (7 bases). V lost 1 base to trimming and J lost 7 bases, with 15 bases between them. This CDR3 is built from 15 residues. From germline, CDR1 is SGHNT and CDR2 YYREEE (reference sequence). CDR3 bases: TGTGCCAGCAGCTTGATAGCAGGGGGGCGGAATGAGCAGTTCTTC. This codes for CASSLIAGGRNEQFF.

The chain has TRBV6-2 or TRBV6-3 and TRBJ1-1; D not certain. Per the germline V gene, CDR1 is MNHEY and CDR2 is SVGEGT. V was cut by 4 bases and J by 0 bases, with 9 bases left in between. CDR3 length: 14 residues. CDR3 amino acids: CASSSPLVNTEAFF. As DNA, the CDR3 is TGTGCCAGCAGTTCTCCACTGGTGAACACTGAAGCTTTCTTT.

The chain links TRBV7-2 to TRBJ1-6, with D unresolved. This CDR3 is 14 amino acids long. CDR1 SGHTA and CDR2 FQGNSA come from the germline V gene. The V end lost 4 bases, the J end lost 6 bases, and 10 bases lay between the germline ends. Here the CDR3 reads CASSSFSLNSPLHF. The CDR3 coding sequence is TGTGCCAGCAGCTCGTTCAGTCTTAATTCACCCCTCCACTTT.